The 26 T cell receptor beta chains given below trace back to one sample, sequenced in a study of T-cell memory formation after mild COVID-19. TCRdb reprocessed the 5' RACE reads with MiXCR, giving one entry per CDR3 protein. This table holds hundreds of thousands of distinct CDR3 sequences, 20% to 30% found once. The sequencing sample was made of PBMCs or a T cell subset sorted from them (not recorded which). Receptors originate from an adult woman who had mild COVID-19 (a few samples of this study predate the infection). Cell type and time point are not known.

This clonotype was seen more than once but under ten times. CDR3 in DNA: TGTGCCAGCAGTTACGGTGGCGGTACAGCGAATGAGCAGTTCTTC. Translation gives CASSYGGGTANEQFF. The genes are TRBV6-2 or TRBV6-3 and TRBJ2-1; no firm D call. The CDR3 is 15 amino acids. Trimming stripped 2 bases from V and 7 bases from J, with 15 bases between. CDR1 and CDR2 from the germline V gene are MNHEY and SVGEGT.

The chain is built from TRBV24-1 and TRBJ1-2; D gene unclear. The CDR3 runs to 13 residues. V lost 7 bases to trimming and J lost 2 bases, with 10 bases between them. Germline CDR1 KGHDR, CDR2 SFDVKD. This CDR3 reads CATSQYGNYGYTF. DNA of the CDR3: TGTGCCACCAGCCAATATGGAAACTATGGCTACACCTTC.

This clonotype appeared a few times. The chain employs TRBV29-1 and TRBJ1-2, with TRBD1 identical over 8 bases. The CDR3 contains 12 residues. CDR1 is SQVTM, CDR2 ANQGSEA, per germline. Trimming cost V 6 bases and J 4 bases; bases outside gene matches: 4. The CDR3 coding sequence is TGCAGCGTCACGGACAGGGCCTATGGCTACACCTTC. It encodes CSVTDRAYGYTF.

This clonotype was seen at least ten times. This chain joins TRBV24-1 and TRBJ2-2; 9 nucleotides agree with TRBD1. The CDR3 runs to 16 residues. Germline V CDR1 and CDR2: KGHDR, SFDVKD. Germline trimming cut 3 bases from V and 3 bases from J; bases unmatched to any gene: 4. CDR3: CATSDPGQGDTGELFF. CDR3 nucleotide sequence: TGTGCCACCAGTGATCCGGGACAGGGCGACACCGGGGAGCTGTTTTTT.

Only a few counts were recorded for this clonotype. The chain is built from TRBV5-1 and TRBJ2-1; tentative D call: TRBD2 (6 bases). The CDR3 is 14 amino acids. Germline loops: CDR1 SGHRS, CDR2 YFSETQ. V gave up 4 bases and J gave up 5 bases, with 13 bases separating them. The CDR3 DNA is TGCGCCAGCAGCCCAATGTCGGGAGACAATGAGCAGTTCTTC. It codes for CASSPMSGDNEQFF.

The rearrangement links TRBV5-1 to TRBJ2-3; weak D call: TRBD1 (6 bases). The V gene's germline CDR1 is SGHRS and CDR2 YFSETQ. Trimming shortened V by 4 bases and J by 9 bases, and 15 bases separated the two germline ends. The CDR3 length is 13 residues. The chain's CDR3 is CASSNKERGTQYF. The DNA of the CDR3 is TGCGCCAGCAGCAATAAAGAAAGGGGGACGCAGTATTTT.

Only a few counts were recorded for this clonotype. V gene TRBV27 combines with J gene TRBJ2-5, with 10 nucleotides matching TRBD2. With 3 bases clipped from V and 5 bases from J, the junction kept 9 bases outside the gene matches. The CDR3 spans 16 residues. Germline V gene lookup returns CDR1 MNHEY and CDR2 SMNVEV (reference sequence). The CDR3 region is CASSLGTSVGWETQYF. CDR3 DNA sequence: TGTGCCAGCAGTTTGGGGACTAGCGTCGGGTGGGAGACCCAGTACTTC.

This clonotype was counted at least ten times. J is TRBJ2-3 and V is TRBV4-3; D gene uncertain. The germline V gene encodes CDR1 LGHNA and CDR2 YSLEER. The CDR3 extends over 16 amino acids. V dropped 0 bases and J dropped 4 bases, with 14 bases sitting between them. DNA for the CDR3: TGCGCCAGCAGCCAAGATATAGGAGCTTTCCCAGATACGCAGTATTTT. This gives the protein CASSQDIGAFPDTQYF.

V usage is TRBV11-2 and J usage is TRBJ2-3, with D possibly called TRBD1 or TRBD2 (5 bases each). Between the trimmed V and J ends, which lost 5 bases and 4 bases, there was a span of 19 bases. Germline V CDR1 and CDR2: SGHAT, FQNNGV. The CDR3 consists of 16 residues. DNA of the CDR3: TGTGCCAGCAGCATTCACCGGGACCGGTTATCAGATACGCAGTATTTT. Amino acids: CASSIHRDRLSDTQYF.

This chain links TRBV5-5 with TRBJ2-5, with 8 positions matching TRBD1. Germline-derived CDR1 and CDR2 are SGHKS and YYEKEE (reference sequence). V trimming: 0 bases; J trimming: 5 bases; junction bases outside the gene matches: 6. The CDR3 has 15 amino acids. DNA of the CDR3: TGTGCCAGCAGCTTGGTGGACAGGGTAAAGGAGACCCAGTACTTC. Amino acid sequence: CASSLVDRVKETQYF.

This clonotype has just one count. The chain links TRBV5-6 to TRBJ2-2, with TRBD1 matching over 8 bases. Germline V CDR1 and CDR2: SGHDT, YYEEEE. CDR3 length equals 17 residues. V shed 4 bases and J 5 bases; nucleotides not matched to a gene: 13. CDR3 in amino acids: CASSPGGQGEGTGELFF. The CDR3 DNA reads TGTGCCAGCAGCCCTGGCGGACAGGGAGAAGGAACCGGGGAGCTGTTTTTT. The full variable domain, completed using reference TRBV5-6 and TRBJ2-2, is DAGVTQSPTHLIKTRGQQVTLRCSPKSGHDTVSWYQQALGQGPQFIFQYYEEEERQRGNFPDRFSGHQFPNYSSELNVNALLLGDSALYLCASSPGGQGEGTGELFFGEGSRLTVL.

This clonotype occurred a few times. This chain links TRBV7-2 with TRBJ2-3; the match to TRBD1 covers 9 bases. The trim removed 3 bases at V and 5 bases at J, leaving 3 bases unmatched. Germline CDR1 is SGHTA and CDR2 is FQGNSA. This CDR3 is 14 amino acids long. CDR3: CASSLWTGEDTQYF. Here the CDR3 DNA reads TGTGCCAGCAGCTTGTGGACAGGGGAAGATACGCAGTATTTT.

This clonotype was detected only a few times. The J gene is TRBJ2-7, the V gene TRBV6-2 or TRBV6-3; 8 bases agree with TRBD1. CDR1 is MNHEY, CDR2 SVGEGT, per germline. The J segment lost 1 base and the V segment lost 5 bases, leaving 7 bases of the junction unmatched. The CDR3 loop spans 15 amino acids. The CDR3 DNA reads TGTGCCAGCAGTCGCCGGGACAGGCTTTCCTACGAGCAGTACTTC. Translating gives CASSRRDRLSYEQYF.

This clonotype was recorded a few times. V usage is TRBV12-3 or TRBV12-4 and J usage is TRBJ1-2; D unclear. The germline V and J ends were trimmed by 5 bases and 3 bases, with 13 bases remaining between them. The CDR3 consists of 14 residues. CDR3 DNA sequence: TGTGCCAGCAGTCTCAGGCGAAGTGACTATGGCTACACCTTC. Its translation is CASSLRRSDYGYTF.

This sequence joins TRBV29-1 and TRBJ2-1; TRBD2 matches 7 bases. The J segment lost 2 bases and the V segment lost 3 bases, leaving 4 bases of the junction unmatched. Germline V gene data show CDR1 as SQVTM and CDR2 as ANQGSEA. The CDR3 runs 14 residues. The CDR3 here is CSVEAGATYNEQFF. CDR3 coding DNA: TGCAGCGTTGAGGCGGGAGCCACCTACAATGAGCAGTTCTTC.

The gene calls are TRBV20-1 and TRBJ1-5; 9 bases fit TRBD1. The CDR3 is 15 residues long. V shed 6 bases, J shed 4 bases, and the junction held 10 bases outside the gene matches. CDR1 and CDR2 from the germline V gene are DFQATT and SNEGSKA (reference sequence). The CDR3 region is CSARDRVLSNQPQHF. The CDR3 nucleotides read TGCAGTGCCCGGGACAGGGTTCTATCAAATCAGCCCCAGCATTTT.

This clonotype was seen a handful of times. V usage is TRBV5-1 and J usage is TRBJ2-1, with D possibly being TRBD2 (5 bases). The CDR3 is 15 amino acids. V was shortened by 4 bases and J by 0 bases, with 11 bases between the two germline ends. CDR1 is SGHRS, CDR2 YFSETQ, per germline. CDR3 DNA sequence: TGCGCCAGCAGCAAGAGCGGAGGCTCCTACAATGAGCAGTTCTTC. This encodes CASSKSGGSYNEQFF.

This clonotype was counted only a few times. The chain recombines TRBV5-1 with TRBJ1-2, with 7 bases identical to TRBD1. This CDR3 region has 15 residues. Germline CDR1 and CDR2: SGHRS and YFSETQ. V shed 4 bases, J shed 5 bases, and the junction held 11 bases outside the gene matches. The CDR3 is CASSLGTASRYGYTF. CDR3 coding DNA: TGCGCCAGCAGCCTGGGGACAGCGAGTCGATATGGCTACACCTTC.

CDR3 sequence reads: CASTPQGFNQPQHF. CDR3 nucleotides: TGTGCCAGCACGCCCCAGGGCTTCAATCAGCCCCAGCATTTT. The V gene is TRBV12-3 or TRBV12-4, the J gene TRBJ1-5; TRBD1 might be the D (5 bases). This CDR3 spans 14 amino acids. The V gene lost 7 bases and the J gene lost 3 bases, with 13 bases spanning the gap.

The chain combines TRBV10-3 with TRBJ2-6; D perhaps matches TRBD2 (5 bases). V was pared by 11 bases and J by 4 bases, with 18 bases between. The CDR3 totals 15 residues. Germline V gene sequence: CDR1 ENHRY, CDR2 SYGVKD. CDR3 amino acids: CALRPDSGGANVLTF. DNA for the CDR3: TGTGCCCTCCGACCGGATTCGGGGGGGGCCAACGTCCTGACTTTC.

The J gene is TRBJ2-3, the V gene TRBV12-3 or TRBV12-4; the match to TRBD2 covers 8 bases. V shed 2 bases, J shed 7 bases, and the junction held 17 bases outside the gene matches. This CDR3 is 18 amino acids long. CDR3 residues: CASSLRGGPTQPWNTQYF. The CDR3 DNA sequence: TGTGCCAGCAGTTTACGGGGGGGGCCCACCCAGCCTTGGAATACGCAGTATTTT.

Written as DNA, the CDR3 is TGCAGCGTTGCCGGTCAGCAAAACATTCAGTACTTC. Residues: CSVAGQQNIQYF. The chain joins TRBV29-1 to TRBJ2-4; D gene ambiguous. CDR1 and CDR2 from the germline V gene are SQVTM and ANQGSEA. Trimming cost V 4 bases and J 5 bases, with 9 bases left between them. The CDR3 runs 12 residues.

The chain has TRBV20-1 and TRBJ2-3; 7 bases agree with TRBD2. The V and J ends lost 5 bases and 4 bases, in that order; junction bases with no gene match: 9. Germline lookup yields CDR1 DFQATT and CDR2 SNEGSKA (reference sequence). This CDR3 comprises 14 residues. The CDR3 spells CSAGGLENSDTQYF. CDR3 in DNA: TGCAGTGCTGGTGGACTAGAGAATTCAGATACGCAGTATTTT.

This rearrangement joins TRBV12-3 or TRBV12-4 to TRBJ2-5; no clear D. The V gene lost 6 bases and the J gene lost 4 bases, with 12 bases spanning the gap. This CDR3 contains 13 residues. The DNA for the CDR3 is TGTGCCAGCAGCCGTCATTGGGGAGAGACCCAGTACTTC. It is translated as CASSRHWGETQYF.

The rearrangement uses TRBV12-3 or TRBV12-4 and TRBJ1-1; D is undetermined. The CDR3 totals 14 residues. V was pared by 6 bases and J by 5 bases, with 16 bases between. CDR3 coding DNA: TGTGCCAGCAGACTATCCTTCGGGGTGACTGAAGCTTTCTTT. Protein: CASRLSFGVTEAFF.

The rearrangement links TRBV2 to TRBJ2-1, with 8 bases aligning to TRBD1. The V gene end was trimmed by 7 bases and the J gene end by 5 bases; junction bases not matched to a gene: 4. Germline CDR1 reads SNHLY; CDR2 reads FYNNEI. The CDR3 spans 13 residues. CDR3 loop: CASTGQGNNEQFF. The CDR3 coding sequence is TGTGCCAGCACTGGACAGGGTAACAATGAGCAGTTCTTC.